This is a list of T cell receptor beta chains from one sample in a study of blood T cell repertoires in COVID-19. Here immunoSEQ multiplex PCR was the method, and the copy in TCRdb shows in-frame clones only, minus some. The table lists about 260,000 clones, around 88% of them singletons. Material for sequencing was PBMCs or T cells enriched from blood (not recorded which). All receptors derive from a woman aged 35 to 49 with acute COVID-19. Both conserved end residues are part of each CDR3. The order of the fields is V gene, J gene, D gene, clone size, CDR3 DNA, CDR3 protein. D genes are given only for firm matches. Clone size is given for some rows only: seen once, a few or many times, or a class if the clone is expanded.

V: TRBV11-2; J: TRBJ2-3; D: -; size: -; DNA: TGTGCCAGCAGCTTAAATGCGGATCCAGGGGCAGATACGCAGTATTTT; CDR3: CASSLNADPGADTQYF
V: TRBV10-2; J: TRBJ1-1; D: TRBD1; size: -; DNA: TGCGCCAGCAGGGGACAGGGGAACACTGAAGCTTTCTTT; CDR3: CASRGQGNTEAFF
V: TRBV27; J: TRBJ2-7; D: TRBD2; size: -; DNA: TGTGCCAGCAGTTTAAGCCCCTCGGGAAGCGGGAGGACGTACGAGCAGTACTTC; CDR3: CASSLSPSGSGRTYEQYF
V: TRBV2; J: TRBJ1-5; D: -; size: -; DNA: TGTGCCAGCAGCTCCAGGGTAGACGGCAATCAGCCCCAGCATTTT; CDR3: CASSSRVDGNQPQHF
V: TRBV5-4; J: TRBJ2-7; D: -; size: -; DNA: TGTGCCAGCAGCCTGTGGGGGGGCCTCGAGCAGTACTTC; CDR3: CASSLWGGLEQYF
V: TRBV2; J: TRBJ2-3; D: TRBD1; size: -; DNA: TGTGCCAGCAAGACAGGGAAACACACAGATACGCAGTATTTT; CDR3: CASKTGKHTDTQYF
V: TRBV12-5; J: TRBJ1-3; D: -; size: -; DNA: TGTGCTAGTGGTTTGGTATACGCGTCCCCCGGAAACACCATATATTTT; CDR3: CASGLVYASPGNTIYF
V: TRBV7-9; J: TRBJ1-2; D: -; size: -; DNA: TGTGCCAGCAGCTTCGGCGGGGGCGCCAACTATGGCTACACCTTC; CDR3: CASSFGGGANYGYTF
V: TRBV2; J: TRBJ1-1; D: TRBD1; size: -; DNA: TGTGCCAGCAGCCAAAGAGACAGGGGCACTGAAGCTTTCTTT; CDR3: CASSQRDRGTEAFF
V: TRBV6-5; J: TRBJ2-5; D: -; size: -; DNA: TGTGCCAGCAACGTCGGGGGGCGAGGAGAGACCCAGTACTTC; CDR3: CASNVGGRGETQYF
V: TRBV19; J: TRBJ1-2; D: -; size: few; DNA: TGTGCCAGTAGTATATCTGGGACAAGCTATGGCTACACCTTC; CDR3: CASSISGTSYGYTF
V: TRBV6-5; J: TRBJ1-2; D: -; size: -; DNA: TGTGCCAGCAGACCAACACTAGCCAGCTATGGCTACACCTTC; CDR3: CASRPTLASYGYTF
V: TRBV4-3; J: TRBJ1-2; D: -; size: -; DNA: TGCGCCAGCAGCCAAGAGGAGATGGGGGGAAGTGGCTACACCTTC; CDR3: CASSQEEMGGSGYTF
V: TRBV6-5; J: TRBJ2-3; D: -; size: -; DNA: TGTGCCAGCAGATTAGGACAGCCCTCCACAGATACGCAGTATTTT; CDR3: CASRLGQPSTDTQYF
V: TRBV6-5; J: TRBJ2-7; D: TRBD2; size: -; DNA: TGTGCCAGCACCCTCGGGGGGGGGTACGACGAGCAGTACTTC; CDR3: CASTLGGGYDEQYF
V: TRBV3-1/TRBV3-2; J: TRBJ1-2; D: TRBD1; size: -; DNA: TGTGCCAGCAGCCAAGTGGACAGGTCTCACGATGGCTACACCTTC; CDR3: CASSQVDRSHDGYTF
V: TRBV9; J: TRBJ1-2; D: TRBD1; size: -; DNA: TGTGCCAGCAGCGTATTGGACAGGCCTGACTATGGCTACACCTTC; CDR3: CASSVLDRPDYGYTF
V: TRBV5-5; J: TRBJ1-3; D: -; size: -; DNA: TGTGCCAGCAGCTTGGGGTCAGGAGGGGCTGGAAACACCATATATTTT; CDR3: CASSLGSGGAGNTIYF
V: TRBV6-2/TRBV6-3; J: TRBJ2-5; D: -; size: -; DNA: TGTGCCAGCACCCCGAGTGGCAGGTTAAAGACCCAGTACTTC; CDR3: CASTPSGRLKTQYF
V: TRBV27; J: TRBJ2-6; D: -; size: -; DNA: TGTGCCAGCAGTATACAGATCTCTGGGGCCAACGTCCTGACTTTC; CDR3: CASSIQISGANVLTF
V: TRBV5-1; J: TRBJ2-1; D: TRBD1; size: -; DNA: TGCGCCAGCAGCTCGACAGGGGCAGCGAGCTCCTACAATGAGCAGTTCTTC; CDR3: CASSSTGAASSYNEQFF
V: TRBV28; J: TRBJ1-5; D: TRBD1; size: -; DNA: TGTGCCAGCAGTTCGGACAGGGAGACTGAGAATCAGCCCCAGCATTTT; CDR3: CASSSDRETENQPQHF
V: TRBV18; J: TRBJ2-1; D: -; size: -; DNA: TGTGCCAGCTCACCCTCCTTGGACTCCAACTACAATGAGCAGTTCTTC; CDR3: CASSPSLDSNYNEQFF
V: TRBV30; J: TRBJ1-1; D: -; size: -; DNA: TGTGCCTGGAGCACACAAGGGGACACTGAAGCTTTCTTT; CDR3: CAWSTQGDTEAFF
V: TRBV7-9; J: TRBJ1-1; D: -; size: -; DNA: TGTGCCAGCAGCTTAGAAGGGGGTACTGAAGCTTTCTTT; CDR3: CASSLEGGTEAFF
V: TRBV19; J: TRBJ1-2; D: -; size: -; DNA: TGTGCCAGTAGTGAGGCGGGGGCAGCCCAATTC; CDR3: CASSEAGAAQF
V: TRBV9; J: TRBJ2-1; D: -; size: -; DNA: TGTGCCAGCAGCGTAGATACTAGCCGCGCTGAGCAGTTCTTC; CDR3: CASSVDTSRAEQFF
V: TRBV27; J: TRBJ2-1; D: -; size: once; DNA: TGTGCCAGCAGTTTTTTCCCTAACGGTGAGCAGTTCTTC; CDR3: CASSFFPNGEQFF
V: TRBV7-3; J: TRBJ2-3; D: -; size: -; DNA: TGTGCCAGCAGCTTAAGCGACTCCTCTTATACGCAGTATTTT; CDR3: CASSLSDSSYTQYF
V: TRBV7-2; J: TRBJ2-1; D: TRBD2; size: -; DNA: TGTGCCAGCACCGGGGGGGTTTCCTACAATGAGCAGTTCTTC; CDR3: CASTGGVSYNEQFF
V: TRBV7-2; J: TRBJ1-1; D: -; size: -; DNA: TGTGCCAGCAGCTTAGCCGGCAGGGGGAACACTGAAGCTTTCTTT; CDR3: CASSLAGRGNTEAFF
V: TRBV19; J: TRBJ2-6; D: -; size: -; DNA: TGTGCCAGTAGTATAGAGGGCTCAGCTGGGGCCAACGTCCTGACTTTC; CDR3: CASSIEGSAGANVLTF
V: TRBV11-3; J: TRBJ1-5; D: TRBD1; size: -; DNA: TGTGCCAGCAGCACAGGACAGGGCGGTAGCAATCAGCCCCAGCATTTT; CDR3: CASSTGQGGSNQPQHF
V: TRBV19; J: TRBJ2-1; D: -; size: -; DNA: TGTGCCAGTAGTTTCGGGCTACTAGCTCGCTCCTACAATGAGCAGTTCTTC; CDR3: CASSFGLLARSYNEQFF
V: TRBV3-1/TRBV3-2; J: TRBJ2-3; D: TRBD2; size: -; DNA: TGTGCCAGCAGATGGGAGGCGGGAGGGCCGGGAGATACGCAGTATTTT; CDR3: CASRWEAGGPGDTQYF
V: TRBV6-1; J: TRBJ2-7; D: TRBD1; size: -; DNA: TGTGCCAGCAGTGCATCCCGGGACAGGGGTCTCTTCGAGCAGTACTTC; CDR3: CASSASRDRGLFEQYF
V: TRBV7-9; J: TRBJ2-5; D: TRBD1; size: -; DNA: TGTGCCAGCAGCTTAACGGACAGGGGAGAGACCCAGTACTTC; CDR3: CASSLTDRGETQYF
V: TRBV28; J: TRBJ2-3; D: TRBD2; size: -; DNA: TGTGCCAGCACTTTATACAGCGGGAGGGGCACAGATACGCAGTATTTT; CDR3: CASTLYSGRGTDTQYF
V: TRBV3-1/TRBV3-2; J: TRBJ2-1; D: TRBD2; size: -; DNA: TGTGCCAGCAGCCAAGATCGGGGACGTCTAGCGGGAGGACGTAATGAGCAGTTCTTC; CDR3: CASSQDRGRLAGGRNEQFF
V: TRBV15; J: TRBJ2-5; D: -; size: -; DNA: TGTGCCACCAGCAGAGATGGAGGACCCCAAGAGACCCAGTACTTC; CDR3: CATSRDGGPQETQYF
V: TRBV11-2; J: TRBJ2-7; D: TRBD1; size: -; DNA: TGTGCCAGCAGCTTAGTGGGGACAGGGGCCTCTTACGAGCAGTACTTC; CDR3: CASSLVGTGASYEQYF
V: TRBV30; J: TRBJ1-3; D: -; size: -; DNA: TGTGCCTGCATCTCCGCGGGTTCCGGAAACACCATATATTTT; CDR3: CACISAGSGNTIYF
V: TRBV29-1; J: TRBJ1-1; D: -; size: -; DNA: TGCAGAGGACAGTTACTCGCTGAAGCTTTCTTT; CDR3: CRGQLLAEAFF
V: TRBV4-1; J: TRBJ1-1; D: -; size: -; DNA: TGCGCCAGCAGCCCCGGGGGGGGGCGGCGGGCTTTCTTT; CDR3: CASSPGGGRRAFF
V: TRBV30; J: TRBJ1-6; D: -; size: -; DNA: TGTGCCTGGAGTGTAGGGGGGGGCTCCGGGAATTCACCCCTCCACTTT; CDR3: CAWSVGGGSGNSPLHF
V: TRBV27; J: TRBJ1-2; D: -; size: -; DNA: TGTGCCAGCAGTTTTCACCAGGGGAACTATGGCTACACCTTC; CDR3: CASSFHQGNYGYTF
V: TRBV2; J: TRBJ2-7; D: TRBD2; size: -; DNA: TGTGCCAGCAGAGCAGGGGAGCGGGAGTACGAGCAGTACTTC; CDR3: CASRAGEREYEQYF
V: TRBV2; J: TRBJ1-4; D: -; size: -; DNA: TGTGCCAGTGATCGGAGCCCTTCCAGTGAAAAACTGTTTTTT; CDR3: CASDRSPSSEKLFF
V: TRBV7-9; J: TRBJ1-3; D: -; size: -; DNA: TGTGCCAGCCAACAGGGACAAGGAAACACCATATATTTT; CDR3: CASQQGQGNTIYF
V: TRBV27; J: TRBJ2-1; D: -; size: -; DNA: TGTGCCAGCAGTTTATCGACTTCCTACAATGAGCAGTTCTTC; CDR3: CASSLSTSYNEQFF
V: TRBV5-1; J: TRBJ2-1; D: TRBD2; size: -; DNA: TGCGCCAGTATGGAAGCGGGCGGGAGTGAATACAATGAGCAGTTCTTC; CDR3: CASMEAGGSEYNEQFF
V: TRBV6-1; J: TRBJ2-2; D: TRBD2; size: -; DNA: TGTGCCAGCAGTGAAGCACTAGCGGGGCACACCGGGGAGCTGTTTTTT; CDR3: CASSEALAGHTGELFF
V: TRBV29-1; J: TRBJ1-2; D: TRBD1; size: -; DNA: TGCAGCGTTACGACAGGGTTGGGGTATGGCTACACCTTC; CDR3: CSVTTGLGYGYTF
V: TRBV5-1; J: TRBJ1-5; D: -; size: -; DNA: TGCGCCAGCAGCTTGAGACCTACAGGTTGGAATCAGCCCCAGCATTTT; CDR3: CASSLRPTGWNQPQHF
V: TRBV6-5; J: TRBJ2-1; D: -; size: once; DNA: TGTGCCAGCAGTTACTCGAGTAGGGGTGAGCAGTTCTTC; CDR3: CASSYSSRGEQFF